The 22 T cell receptor beta chains below were found in one sample sequenced in a study of regulatory T cells in long-lasting Graves disease. Time point here: persistent/refractory GD, antithyroid drugs over 5 years with positive TRAb. From PBMCs, RNA was extracted and then used to make the TCR library. Building of the TCR beta libraries involved iRepertoire HTBI primers and Arm-PCR of CDR3 regions. TCRdb recomputed calls from the multiplex PCR reads with MiXCR, one row per CDR3 protein. Altogether 300,000 or so distinct CDR3 sequences are present, about 18% being singletons, with the ten largest covering over 25%. The sequenced sample was peripheral blood mononuclear cells (PBMCs), obtained when the disease was refractory, from a patient treated with antithyroid drugs. Source of these receptors: a female donor with Graves disease.

This clonotype came up a few times. The rearrangement uses TRBV3-1 and TRBJ1-5, with a possible D match to TRBD1 (6 bases). The CDR3 is made up of 14 amino acids. V was trimmed by 5 bases and J by 6 bases, leaving 14 bases between them. Germline assignment: CDR1 LGHDT and CDR2 YNNKEL (reference sequence). CDR3 DNA sequence: TGTGCCAGCAGCTTCCCCAGGGGATCTCAGCCCCAGCATTTT. Amino acids: CASSFPRGSQPQHF. Variable domain in full (rest from reference TRBV3-1 and TRBJ1-5): DTAVSQTPKYLVTQMGNDKSIKCEQNLGHDTMYWYKQDSKKFLKIMFSYNNKELIINETVPNRFSPKSPDKAHLNLHINSLELGDSAVYFCASSFPRGSQPQHFGDGTRLSIL.

This clonotype was recorded a few times. The V gene is TRBV29-1, the J gene TRBJ2-7; 8 bases match TRBD2. With V trimmed by 4 bases and J by 7 bases, 9 bases remained unmatched. Germline CDR1 SQVTM, CDR2 ANQGSEA. CDR3 length: 13 amino acids. The CDR3, as DNA: TGCAGCGTTGGGGGAGCTTTAGCGGGAGAGCAGTACTTC. Its protein is CSVGGALAGEQYF.

The chain uses TRBV7-6 and TRBJ1-5; D not resolved. Trimming took 5 bases from V and 3 from J, leaving 11 bases between them. The germline CDR1 and CDR2 sequences are SGHVS and FNYEAQ. The CDR3 has 14 amino acids. The CDR3 DNA is TGTGCCAGCAGCCTCGACACTAACAATCAGCCCCAGCATTTT. Its translation is CASSLDTNNQPQHF.

This clonotype was seen at least ten times. The V gene is TRBV27, the J gene TRBJ2-7; D is uncertain. The CDR3 is 14 amino acids. Germline CDR1 is MNHEY and CDR2 is SMNVEV (reference sequence). Trimming left V 6 bases short and J 0 bases short, with 12 bases between. CDR3 coding DNA: TGTGCCAGCAGCCTTACTACCAACTCCTACGAGCAGTACTTC. Translated, it gives CASSLTTNSYEQYF.

This clonotype showed up many times. The V and J genes are TRBV2 and TRBJ1-4, with D possibly matching TRBD1 (6 bases). The CDR3 covers 15 residues. The V end was cut by 2 bases, the J end by 8 bases, with 15 bases between. Per the germline V gene, CDR1 is SNHLY and CDR2 is FYNNEI. The CDR3 region has the DNA TGTGCCAGCAGTGAACCGACAGGCGGTGGGGAAAAACTGTTTTTT. This translates into CASSEPTGGGEKLFF.

This clonotype was seen a single time. A much larger clone sits a single nucleotide away, making a read error possible. This chain connects TRBV2 to TRBJ1-2; 10 bases agree with TRBD1. The CDR3 spans 14 residues. V shed 4 bases and J 2 bases; nucleotides not matched to a gene: 1. Germline assignment: CDR1 SNHLY and CDR2 FYNNEI. CDR3 in amino acids: CASSGQGANYGYTF. The CDR3 region has the DNA TGTGCCAGCAGTGGACAGGGGGCGAACTATGGCTACACCTTC.

With regard to this clonotype: It may be a read error: a sequence one base away is much more abundant. The genes are TRBV7-9 and TRBJ2-5; 9 nucleotides match TRBD2. J lost 5 bases, V lost 1 base, and 8 bases had no gene match. Germline V gene lookup returns CDR1 SEHNR and CDR2 FQNEAQ (reference sequence). The CDR3 sequence is 16 residues long. This chain's CDR3 is CASSLGGGGAGETQYF. In nucleotides, the CDR3 is TGTGCCAGCAGCTTAGGTGGCGGGGGGGCCGGGGAGACCCAGTACTTC.

Only one count was recorded for this clonotype. The V gene is TRBV12-3 or TRBV12-4, the J gene TRBJ2-1; 9 bases line up with TRBD2. With 10 bases clipped from V and 4 bases from J, the junction kept 8 bases outside the gene matches. CDR3 length: 14 amino acids. CDR3 sequence reads: CATKTSGLYNEQFF. The DNA of the CDR3 is TGTGCCACCAAAACTAGCGGGCTTTACAATGAGCAGTTCTTC.

This clonotype was observed at least ten times. The chain has TRBV27 and TRBJ2-7; D might be TRBD2 (6 bases). The CDR3 sequence is 13 residues long. V gave up 5 bases and J gave up 3 bases, with 11 bases separating them. Germline V gene data show CDR1 as MNHEY and CDR2 as SMNVEV (reference sequence). For the CDR3, the DNA is TGTGCCAGCAGTCTGGGACTCAACTACGAGCAGTACTTC. Residues: CASSLGLNYEQYF.

There are many counts of this clonotype. The chain combines TRBV6-2 or TRBV6-3 with TRBJ2-7, with D perhaps being TRBD1 or TRBD2 (5 bases each). Germline-derived CDR1 and CDR2 are MNHEY and SVGEGT. Trimming shortened V by 2 bases and J by 3 bases, and 23 bases separated the two germline ends. CDR3 size: 18 residues. CDR3 in amino acids: CASSYPEMTRGEVYEQYF. Written as DNA, the CDR3 is TGTGCCAGCAGTTACCCCGAAATGACGAGGGGCGAGGTCTACGAGCAGTACTTC.

The V call is TRBV24-1, the J call TRBJ1-5; D might be TRBD1 (6 bases). The CDR3 runs to 16 residues. Trimming took 4 bases from V and 2 from J, leaving 14 bases between them. CDR1 and CDR2 from the germline V gene are KGHDR and SFDVKD. The CDR3: CATSEPGTLGNQPQHF. For the CDR3, the DNA is TGTGCCACCAGTGAACCCGGGACACTCGGCAATCAGCCCCAGCATTTT.

The gene calls are TRBV6-2 or TRBV6-3 and TRBJ1-5; D is ambiguous. The CDR3 has 15 amino acids. With 1 base removed from V and 4 bases from J, the gap between germline ends came to 11 bases. Germline lookup yields CDR1 MNHEY and CDR2 SVGEGT. CDR3 sequence: CASSYYRAPNQPQHF. The CDR3 nucleotides read TGTGCCAGCAGTTACTACCGTGCACCAAATCAGCCCCAGCATTTT.

In the case of this clonotype: This may be a read error, as it is one base from a much larger clone. The V gene is TRBV6-5, the J gene TRBJ2-7; D possibly corresponds to TRBD1 (5 bases). This CDR3 is 14 amino acids long. Germline CDR1 reads MNHEY; CDR2 reads SVGAGI. This CDR3 reads CASSSPTVFYERYF. The CDR3 coding sequence is TGTGCCAGCAGTTCTCCGACAGTGTTCTACGAGCGGTACTTC.

This chain connects TRBV7-9 to TRBJ2-5; TRBD2 might be the D (6 bases). CDR3 length: 17 residues. Germline lookup yields CDR1 SEHNR and CDR2 FQNEAQ (reference sequence). V was trimmed by 2 bases and J by 2 bases, leaving 18 bases between them. The CDR3 here is CASSLRGGTQNQETQYF. The CDR3 nucleotides are TGTGCCAGCAGCTTACGGGGCGGGACGCAGAATCAAGAGACCCAGTACTTC. Looking up the rest from reference TRBV7-9 and TRBJ2-5 gives the full variable domain: DTGVSQNPRHKITKRGQNVTFRCDPISEHNRLYWYRQTLGQGPEFLTYFQNEAQLEKSRLLSDRFSAERPKGSFSTLEIQRTEQGDSAMYLCASSLRGGTQNQETQYFGPGTRLLVL.

This clonotype was seen many times. The CDR3 DNA reads as TGTGCCAGCAGTGAAGGTATAGGAAACTATGGCTACACCTTC. Protein sequence: CASSEGIGNYGYTF. The rearrangement links TRBV6-1 to TRBJ1-2; D remains ambiguous. V lost 1 base and J lost 2, with 8 bases in between. The CDR3 runs 14 residues. Looked up from germline, CDR1 is MNHNS and CDR2 is SASEGT.

This clonotype was counted a few times. The rearrangement joins TRBV27 to TRBJ2-2; 9 bases agree with TRBD1. The CDR3 has 16 amino acids. Germline CDR1 reads MNHEY; CDR2 reads SMNVEV (reference sequence). Germline trimming cut 6 bases from V and 2 bases from J; bases unmatched to any gene: 7. The CDR3: CASSLNRGRNTGELFF. As DNA, the CDR3 is TGTGCCAGCAGCCTAAACAGGGGGCGAAACACCGGGGAGCTGTTTTTT.

The rearrangement links TRBV10-3 to TRBJ2-7, with D hard to call. Between the trimmed V and J ends, which lost 1 base and 0 bases, there was a span of 7 bases. The length of the CDR3 is 14 residues. Germline lookup yields CDR1 ENHRY and CDR2 SYGVKD. The CDR3 nucleotides are TGTGCCATCAGTGAGTGGGAATCCTCCTACGAGCAGTACTTC. Amino acid sequence: CAISEWESSYEQYF.

This clonotype was detected ten times or more. The genes are TRBV27 and TRBJ1-1, with 8 bases identical to TRBD1. Germline lookup yields CDR1 MNHEY and CDR2 SMNVEV (reference sequence). The ends lost 5 bases at V and 2 bases at J; junction bases unmatched: 7. The CDR3 sequence is 15 residues long. The DNA for the CDR3 is TGTGCCAGCAGTCGCCACAGGGGGGTCAACACTGAAGCTTTCTTT. Its protein product is CASSRHRGVNTEAFF.

The chain employs TRBV9 and TRBJ1-2, with D maybe TRBD1 (6 bases). CDR3 length: 14 residues. CDR1 and CDR2 (germline): SGDLS, YYNGEE. The V and J ends lost 4 bases and 0 bases respectively, with 10 bases between them. The CDR3 region has the DNA TGTGCCAGCAGCCGGGACATCTCTAACTATGGCTACACCTTC. The encoded protein is CASSRDISNYGYTF. The variable domain in full, completed from reference TRBV9 and TRBJ1-2, reads DSGVTQTPKHLITATGQRVTLRCSPRSGDLSVYWYQQSLDQGLQFLIQYYNGEERAKGNILERFSAQQFPDLHSELNLSSLELGDSALYFCASSRDISNYGYTFGSGTRLTVV.

The CDR3 region is CASSLGRGSNEQFF. Here the CDR3 DNA reads TGTGCCAGCAGCTTAGGTCGGGGTTCAAATGAGCAGTTCTTC. The chain has TRBV7-2 and TRBJ2-1; D may be TRBD2 (5 bases). Germline V gene lookup returns CDR1 SGHTA and CDR2 FQGNSA. This CDR3 spans 14 amino acids. Deletions cut 1 base from V and 7 bases from J, with 11 bases between.

This clonotype was observed a handful of times. A read error may be the cause here, since a much bigger clone is one base away. The conserved phenylalanine or tryptophan is not found at the CDR3 terminus, so this likely reflects a read error. The V call is TRBV2, the J call TRBJ2-7, with 9 bases identical to TRBD1. Trimming cost V 6 bases and J 0 bases; bases outside gene matches: 12. Germline CDR1 and CDR2: SNHLY and FYNNEI. This CDR3 spans 17 amino acids. CDR3 region: CASRAGTGYSSSYEQYL. The CDR3 nucleotides read TGTGCCAGCAGAGCCGGGACAGGGTACTCGAGCTCCTACGAGCAGTACCTC.

There are many counts of this clonotype. This chain uses TRBV20-1 with TRBJ1-2, with 8 bases matching TRBD1. V shed 0 bases, J shed 6 bases, and the junction held 15 bases outside the gene matches. The CDR3 loop spans 17 amino acids. Germline V gene data show CDR1 as DFQATT and CDR2 as SNEGSKA (reference sequence). The CDR3 loop reads CSARDRERTEDRDGYTF. CDR3 nucleotide sequence: TGCAGTGCTAGAGATCGGGAGAGGACCGAGGACAGGGATGGCTACACCTTC.